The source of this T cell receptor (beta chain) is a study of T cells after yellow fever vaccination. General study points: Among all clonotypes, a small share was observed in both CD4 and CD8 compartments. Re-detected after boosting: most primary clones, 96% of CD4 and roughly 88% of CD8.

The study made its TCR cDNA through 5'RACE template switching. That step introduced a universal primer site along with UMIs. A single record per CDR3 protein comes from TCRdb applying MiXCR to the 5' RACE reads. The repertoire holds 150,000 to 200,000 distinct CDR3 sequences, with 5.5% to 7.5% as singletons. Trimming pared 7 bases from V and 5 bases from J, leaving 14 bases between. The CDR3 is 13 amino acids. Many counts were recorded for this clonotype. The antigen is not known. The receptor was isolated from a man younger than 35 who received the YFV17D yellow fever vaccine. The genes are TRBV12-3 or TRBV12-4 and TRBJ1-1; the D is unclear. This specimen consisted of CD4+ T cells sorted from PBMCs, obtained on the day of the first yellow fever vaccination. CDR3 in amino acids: CASTLLRETEAFF. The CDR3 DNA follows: TGTGCCAGCACGCTCCTCCGGGAGACTGAAGCTTTCTTT.